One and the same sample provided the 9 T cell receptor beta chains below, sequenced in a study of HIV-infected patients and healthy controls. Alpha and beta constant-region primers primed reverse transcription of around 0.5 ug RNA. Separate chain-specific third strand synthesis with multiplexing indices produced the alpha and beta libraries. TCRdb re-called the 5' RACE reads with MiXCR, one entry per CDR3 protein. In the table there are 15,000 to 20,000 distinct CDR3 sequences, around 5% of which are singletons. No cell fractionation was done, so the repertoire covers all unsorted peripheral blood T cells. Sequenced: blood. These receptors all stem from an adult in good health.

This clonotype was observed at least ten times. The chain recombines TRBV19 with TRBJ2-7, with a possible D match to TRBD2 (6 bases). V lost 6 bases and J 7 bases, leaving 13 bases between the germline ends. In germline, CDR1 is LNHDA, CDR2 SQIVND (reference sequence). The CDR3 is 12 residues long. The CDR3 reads CASSPTRGEQYF. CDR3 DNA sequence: TGTGCCAGTAGCCCAACGCGGGGTGAGCAGTACTTC. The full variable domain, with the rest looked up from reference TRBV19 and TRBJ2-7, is DGGITQSPKYLFRKEGQNVTLSCEQNLNHDAMYWYRQDPGQGLRLIYYSQIVNDFQKGDIAEGYSVSREKKESFPLTVTSAQKNPTAFYLCASSPTRGEQYFGPGTRLTVT.

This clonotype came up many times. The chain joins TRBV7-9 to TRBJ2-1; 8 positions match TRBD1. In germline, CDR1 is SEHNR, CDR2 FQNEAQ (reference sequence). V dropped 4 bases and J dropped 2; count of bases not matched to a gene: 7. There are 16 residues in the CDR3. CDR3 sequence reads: CASSSMDRVPYNEQFF. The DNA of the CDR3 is TGTGCCAGCAGCTCAATGGACAGGGTCCCCTACAATGAGCAGTTCTTC.

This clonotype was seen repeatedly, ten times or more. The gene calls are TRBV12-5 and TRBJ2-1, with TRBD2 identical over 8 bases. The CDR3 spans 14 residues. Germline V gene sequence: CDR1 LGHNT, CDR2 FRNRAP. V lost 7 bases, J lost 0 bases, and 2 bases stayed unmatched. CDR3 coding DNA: TGTGCTAGTGAGCGGGGGCCCTCCTACAATGAGCAGTTCTTC. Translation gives CASERGPSYNEQFF.

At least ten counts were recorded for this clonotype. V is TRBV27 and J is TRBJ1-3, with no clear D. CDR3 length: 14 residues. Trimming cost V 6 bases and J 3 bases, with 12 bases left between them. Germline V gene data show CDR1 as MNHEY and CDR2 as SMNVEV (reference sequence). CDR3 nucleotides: TGTGCCAGCAGCCCAACCCCCAATGGAAACACCATATATTTT. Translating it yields CASSPTPNGNTIYF.

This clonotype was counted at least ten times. DNA of the CDR3: TGCGCCAGCAGCTTGGTGTACAGGGGGACCTACGAGCAGTACTTC. Amino acid sequence: CASSLVYRGTYEQYF. The rearrangement uses TRBV5-1 and TRBJ2-7, with 8 bases fitting TRBD1. The length of the CDR3 is 15 residues. V lost 0 bases, J lost 2 bases, and 4 bases stayed unmatched. The germline V gene has CDR1 SGHRS and CDR2 YFSETQ.

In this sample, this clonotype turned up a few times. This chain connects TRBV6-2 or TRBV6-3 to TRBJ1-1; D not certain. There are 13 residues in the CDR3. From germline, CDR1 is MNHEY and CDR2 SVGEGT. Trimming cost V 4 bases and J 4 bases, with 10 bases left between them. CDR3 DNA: TGTGCCAGCAGTTCTACGCACATCACTGAAGCTTTCTTT. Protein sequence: CASSSTHITEAFF.

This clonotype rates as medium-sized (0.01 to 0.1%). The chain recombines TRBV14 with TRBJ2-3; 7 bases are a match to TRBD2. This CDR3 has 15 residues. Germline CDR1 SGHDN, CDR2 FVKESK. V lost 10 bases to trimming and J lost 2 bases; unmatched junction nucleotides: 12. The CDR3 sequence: CATAQLGGTTDTQYF. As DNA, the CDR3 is TGTGCCACCGCACAACTCGGGGGGACCACAGATACGCAGTATTTT.

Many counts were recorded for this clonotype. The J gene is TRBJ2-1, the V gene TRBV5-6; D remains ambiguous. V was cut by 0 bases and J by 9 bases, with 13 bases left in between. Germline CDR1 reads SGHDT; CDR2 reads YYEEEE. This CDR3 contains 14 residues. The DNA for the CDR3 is TGTGCCAGCAGCTTGGTAGGTACTATTAGTGAGCAGTTCTTC. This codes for CASSLVGTISEQFF.

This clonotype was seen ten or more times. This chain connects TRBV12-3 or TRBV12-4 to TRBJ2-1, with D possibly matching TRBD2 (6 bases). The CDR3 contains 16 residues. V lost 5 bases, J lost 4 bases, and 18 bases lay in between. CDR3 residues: CASSHSRPGRYNEQFF. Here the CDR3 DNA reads TGTGCCAGCAGTCACAGTCGTCCGGGGAGGTACAATGAGCAGTTCTTC.